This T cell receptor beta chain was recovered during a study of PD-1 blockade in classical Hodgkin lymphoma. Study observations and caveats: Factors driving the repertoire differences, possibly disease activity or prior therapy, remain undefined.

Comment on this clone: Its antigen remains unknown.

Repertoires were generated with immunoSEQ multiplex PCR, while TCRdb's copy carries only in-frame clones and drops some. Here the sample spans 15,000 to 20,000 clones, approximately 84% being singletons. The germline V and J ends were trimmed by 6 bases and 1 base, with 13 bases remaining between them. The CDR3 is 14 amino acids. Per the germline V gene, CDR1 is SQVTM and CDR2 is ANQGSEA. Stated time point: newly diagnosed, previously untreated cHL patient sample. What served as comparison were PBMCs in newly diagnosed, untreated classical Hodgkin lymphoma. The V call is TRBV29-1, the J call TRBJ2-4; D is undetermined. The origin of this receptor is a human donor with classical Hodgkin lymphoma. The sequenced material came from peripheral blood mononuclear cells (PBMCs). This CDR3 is CSVARIGAKNIQYF. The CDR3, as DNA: TGCAGCGTCGCTCGGATCGGGGCCAAAAACATTCAGTACTTC.